The next 20 T cell receptor beta chains were all read from a single sample in a study of Graves' ophthalmopathy and Graves' hyperthyroidism. RNA transcripts were the source from which TCR beta CDR3 regions were amplified. RT-PCR with HTBI primers came first, then second-round multiplex PCR. TCRdb re-called the multiplex PCR reads through MiXCR, storing one row per CDR3 protein. Among around 670,000 distinct CDR3 sequences, roughly 41% were seen once, and the ten largest hold roughly 45%. Input material: peripheral blood. The source of these receptors is an adult man with Graves' ophthalmopathy.

V usage is TRBV4-1 and J usage is TRBJ2-5; D perhaps matches TRBD1 (5 bases). Germline lookup yields CDR1 MGHRA and CDR2 YSYEKL. This CDR3 region has 14 residues. Trimming left V 0 bases short and J 7 bases short, with 12 bases between. CDR3 in amino acids: CASSQEGPIGTQYF. The CDR3 coding sequence is TGCGCCAGCAGCCAAGAGGGGCCCATAGGGACCCAGTACTTC.

Points on this clonotype: This may arise from a read error, as a much more abundant clone is one base away. This chain uses TRBV2 with TRBJ1-4, with D hard to call. CDR3 length: 11 residues. The V end lost 8 bases, the J end lost 5 bases, and 6 bases lay between the germline ends. Germline V gives CDR1 SNHLY, CDR2 FYNNEI. The CDR3 reads CASGVNEKLFF. The CDR3 DNA is TGTGCCAGCGGGGTGAATGAAAAACTGTTTTTT. Full variable domain (missing parts from reference TRBV2 and TRBJ1-4): EPEVTQTPSHQVTQMGQEVILRCVPISNHLYFYWYRQILGQKVEFLVSFYNNEISEKSEIFDDQFSVERPDGSNFTLKIRSTKLEDSAMYFCASGVNEKLFFGSGTQLSVL.

About this clonotype: A read error may explain this, as a much larger clone is one base away. This chain joins TRBV7-2 and TRBJ2-5; possibly TRBD1 for D (7 bases). Trimming shortened V by 1 base and J by 5 bases, and 14 bases separated the two germline ends. Germline V CDR1 and CDR2: SGHTA, FQGNSA. This CDR3 region has 15 residues. In DNA, the CDR3 is TGTGCCAGCAGCTTAGTTACGACAGGGAGGGAGACCCAGTACTTC. It translates to CASSLVTTGRETQYF. Variable domain in full (rest from reference TRBV7-2 and TRBJ2-5): GAGVSQSPSNKVTEKGKDVELRCDPISGHTALYWYRQSLGQGLEFLIYFQGNSAPDKSGLPSDRFSAERTGGSVSTLTIQRTQQEDSAVYLCASSLVTTGRETQYFGPGTRLLVL.

Comment on this clonotype: At one boundary the junction diverges from the germline segment, which might be a read error. This chain links TRBV9 with TRBJ1-3; D uncertain. Germline assignment: CDR1 SGDLS and CDR2 YYNGEE. The CDR3 runs to 12 residues. CDR3 residues: CASSVTSGDTGF. The CDR3 region has the DNA TGTGCCAGCAGCGTGACTAGCGGGGATACTGGTTTT.

On this clonotype itself: A clone one base away is much larger, so this may be a read error. CDR3 sequence reads: CASSEWEETQYF. The CDR3 DNA reads as TGTGCCAGCAGTGAATGGGAAGAGACCCAGTACTTC. The chain carries TRBV2 and TRBJ2-5; no reliable D call. This CDR3 has 12 residues. Trimming stripped 2 bases from V and 3 bases from J, with 4 bases between. The germline V gene encodes CDR1 SNHLY and CDR2 FYNNEI.

The chain has TRBV4-3 and TRBJ2-7; 12 nucleotides align to TRBD1. This CDR3 is built from 16 residues. Germline CDR1 reads LGHNA; CDR2 reads YSLEER. Trimming at V came to 3 bases and at J to 7 bases, leaving 10 bases not matched to a gene. The CDR3 DNA is TGCGCCAGCAGCCAGGACGAGGGACAGGGGGCGTGGGAGCAGTACTTC. This codes for CASSQDEGQGAWEQYF.

This chain uses TRBV6-5 with TRBJ2-5; TRBD1 matches at 7 bases. The germline gives CDR1 MNHEY, CDR2 SVGAGI. This CDR3 region has 13 residues. V was pared by 1 base and J by 5 bases, with 1 base of the junction left unmatched. The CDR3 DNA reads TGTGCCAGCAGTTACTACAGGGGTGAGACCCAGTACTTC. Protein sequence: CASSYYRGETQYF.

This clonotype was observed many times. This chain connects TRBV25-1 to TRBJ2-5; 9 nucleotides align to TRBD1. The CDR3 contains 16 residues. The V gene end was trimmed by 3 bases and the J gene end by 2 bases; junction bases not matched to a gene: 7. The germline CDR1 and CDR2 sequences are MGHDK and SYGVNS. CDR3 nucleotide sequence: TGTGCCAGCAGTGAGCCGAGGACAGGGGTTCAAGAGACCCAGTACTTC. This codes for CASSEPRTGVQETQYF.

This clonotype was seen more than once but under ten times. The chain employs TRBV7-2 and TRBJ2-5; possibly TRBD1 or TRBD2 for D (5 bases each). The V end lost 4 bases, the J end lost 5 bases, and 11 bases lay between the germline ends. Per the germline V gene, CDR1 is SGHTA and CDR2 is FQGNSA. The CDR3 is 13 residues long. Here the CDR3 reads CASSSQWGETQYF. The CDR3 DNA reads TGTGCCAGCAGCTCCCAATGGGGGGAGACCCAGTACTTC.

Worth noting for this clonotype: The junction shows a germline mismatch at one end, possibly a read error. The CDR3 sequence: CASSQGGQLPLHF. The CDR3 DNA reads as TGCGCCAGCAGCCAAGGAGGACAGCTACCCCTCCACTTT. V is TRBV9 and J is TRBJ1-6; tentatively, D is TRBD1 (6 bases). The CDR3 has 13 amino acids. Germline-derived CDR1 and CDR2 are SGDLS and YYNGEE.

This clonotype occurred many times. The chain uses TRBV29-1 and TRBJ1-2; TRBD1 agrees at 8 bases. V lost 7 bases and J lost 5; bases outside the gene matches: 12. The CDR3 has 14 amino acids. The germline V gene encodes CDR1 SQVTM and CDR2 ANQGSEA. CDR3 nucleotides: TGCAGCGCCCTAATGGCGGGGACAGGATATGGCTACACCTTC. Translated: CSALMAGTGYGYTF.

This clonotype appeared many times. The chain recombines TRBV2 with TRBJ1-6; D possibly corresponds to TRBD1 (6 bases). This CDR3 contains 14 residues. Trimming removed 7 bases at V and 7 bases at J, with 14 bases between. Germline loops: CDR1 SNHLY, CDR2 FYNNEI. CDR3 sequence: CASTLQGFNSPLHF. CDR3 in DNA: TGTGCCAGCACCCTCCAGGGGTTCAATTCACCCCTCCACTTT.

This clonotype was observed many times. The V call is TRBV5-8, the J call TRBJ2-5; D ambiguous. V was trimmed by 4 bases and J by 5 bases, leaving 15 bases between them. The CDR3 loop spans 14 amino acids. Germline V gene data show CDR1 as SGHTS and CDR2 as YDEGEE. The CDR3 here is CASSSWKGEETQYF. CDR3 nucleotides: TGTGCCAGCAGCAGCTGGAAAGGAGAGGAGACCCAGTACTTC. Variable domain in full (rest from reference TRBV5-8 and TRBJ2-5): EAGVTQSPTHLIKTRGQQATLRCSPISGHTSVYWYQQALGLGLQFLLWYDEGEERNRGNFPPRFSGRQFPNYSSELNVNALELEDSALYLCASSSWKGEETQYFGPGTRLLVL.

This clonotype was seen a few times. CDR3 region: CSAPSPGTGANYGYTF. The CDR3 DNA reads TGCAGTGCTCCCAGTCCCGGGACAGGGGCTAACTATGGCTACACCTTC. The chain combines TRBV20-1 with TRBJ1-2; 10 nucleotides align to TRBD1. The germline V gene has CDR1 DFQATT and CDR2 SNEGSKA (reference sequence). Unmatched junction bases numbered 9, after V lost 5 bases and J lost 0 bases. The CDR3 extends over 16 amino acids.

The V and J genes are TRBV19 and TRBJ1-1; D not resolved. This CDR3 region has 13 residues. The ends were cut back, 9 bases at V and 9 bases at J, with 20 bases in the middle. The germline CDR1 and CDR2 sequences are LNHDA and SQIVND (reference sequence). The chain's CDR3 is CASSLEPIGKAFF. The CDR3, as DNA: TGTGCCAGCAGTTTAGAGCCGATAGGGAAAGCTTTCTTT.

Comments on this clonotype: A much larger clone differs by one base, so this may be a read error. This chain links TRBV24-1 with TRBJ1-5; D is possibly TRBD1 (5 bases). V was clipped by 4 bases and J by 7 bases, with 13 bases between them. The CDR3 has 14 amino acids. Per germline, CDR1 KGHDR and CDR2 SFDVKD. CDR3 coding DNA: TGTGCCACCAGTGACCCAGGGATAGGGCAGCCCCAGCATTTT. This gives the protein CATSDPGIGQPQHF.

The V call is TRBV7-2, the J call TRBJ2-6, with 8 bases lining up with TRBD2. CDR3 length equals 20 residues. V shed 5 bases and J 1 base; nucleotides not matched to a gene: 16. The germline V gene encodes CDR1 SGHTA and CDR2 FQGNSA. The CDR3, as DNA: TGTGCCAGCAGCCTTCGGGGGGGTTCCAAGTCCTTATCTGGGGCCAACGTCCTGACTTTC. As protein: CASSLRGGSKSLSGANVLTF.

Regarding this clonotype: At one of its ends the junction is not consistent with the germline gene, which may arise from a read error. V is TRBV20-1 and J is TRBJ2-7, with no clear D. This CDR3 is 14 amino acids long. CDR1 and CDR2 (germline): DFQATT, SNEGSKA (reference sequence). Written as DNA, the CDR3 is TGCAGTGCTGGCGCGGCAAGAGCATCCTACGGGCAGTACTTC. Protein product: CSAGAARASYGQYF.

This clonotype was detected a few times. V and J are TRBV30 and TRBJ2-7; tentative D call: TRBD1 (5 bases). The CDR3 contains 13 residues. The germline gives CDR1 GTSNPN, CDR2 SVGIG (reference sequence). V was cut by 3 bases and J by 2 bases, with 11 bases left in between. As DNA, the CDR3 is TGTGCCTGGAGCGGCAGGGCAACCTACGAGCAGTACTTC. This gives the protein CAWSGRATYEQYF.

V and J are TRBV20-1 and TRBJ1-4; 10 bases are shared with TRBD1. Germline CDR1 reads DFQATT; CDR2 reads SNEGSKA (reference sequence). The CDR3 covers 13 residues. The V segment lost 4 bases and the J segment 8 bases; nucleotides outside the gene matches: 4. The CDR3 DNA reads TGCAGTGCTACACGGACAGGGGGAGAAAAACTGTTTTTT. Protein product: CSATRTGGEKLFF.